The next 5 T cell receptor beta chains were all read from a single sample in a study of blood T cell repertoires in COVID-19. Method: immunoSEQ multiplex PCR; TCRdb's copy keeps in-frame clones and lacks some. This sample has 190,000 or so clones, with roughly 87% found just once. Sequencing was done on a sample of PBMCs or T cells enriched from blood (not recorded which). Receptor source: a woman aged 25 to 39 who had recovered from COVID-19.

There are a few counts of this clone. The CDR3 nucleotides read TGTGCCAGCAGCAAAGAGGGAGGGGTTCGTTACAATGAGCAGTTCTTC. Amino acids: CASSKEGGVRYNEQFF. The rearrangement joins TRBV11-3 to TRBJ2-1, with TRBD2 matching 7 bases. Germline CDR1 and CDR2: SGHNT and YENEEA. Trimming at V came to 5 bases and at J to 4 bases, leaving 11 bases not matched to a gene. The CDR3 runs to 16 residues.

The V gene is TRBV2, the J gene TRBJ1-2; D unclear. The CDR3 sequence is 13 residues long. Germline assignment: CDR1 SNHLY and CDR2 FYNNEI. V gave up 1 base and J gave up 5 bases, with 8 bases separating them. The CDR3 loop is CASSEGQAYGYTF. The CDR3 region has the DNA TGTGCCAGCAGTGAAGGCCAGGCGTATGGCTACACCTTC.

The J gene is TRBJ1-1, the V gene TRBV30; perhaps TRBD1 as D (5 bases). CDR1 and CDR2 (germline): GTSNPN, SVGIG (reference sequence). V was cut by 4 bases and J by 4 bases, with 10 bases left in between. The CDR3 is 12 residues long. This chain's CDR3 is CAWIQGFTEAFF. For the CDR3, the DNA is TGTGCCTGGATTCAGGGATTCACTGAAGCTTTCTTT.

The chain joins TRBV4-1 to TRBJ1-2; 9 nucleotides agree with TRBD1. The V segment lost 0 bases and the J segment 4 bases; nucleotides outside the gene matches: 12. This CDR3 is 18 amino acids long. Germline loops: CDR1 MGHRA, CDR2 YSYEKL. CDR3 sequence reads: CASSQDGTGGLPLYGYTF. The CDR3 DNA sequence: TGCGCCAGCAGCCAAGATGGTACAGGGGGCTTACCGCTCTATGGCTACACCTTC.

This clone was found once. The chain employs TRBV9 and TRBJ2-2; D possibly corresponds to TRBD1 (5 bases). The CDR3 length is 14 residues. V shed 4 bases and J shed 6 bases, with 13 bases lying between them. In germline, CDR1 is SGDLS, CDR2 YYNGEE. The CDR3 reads CASSPQVSAGELFF. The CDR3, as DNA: TGTGCCAGCAGCCCACAGGTATCGGCCGGGGAGCTGTTTTTT.